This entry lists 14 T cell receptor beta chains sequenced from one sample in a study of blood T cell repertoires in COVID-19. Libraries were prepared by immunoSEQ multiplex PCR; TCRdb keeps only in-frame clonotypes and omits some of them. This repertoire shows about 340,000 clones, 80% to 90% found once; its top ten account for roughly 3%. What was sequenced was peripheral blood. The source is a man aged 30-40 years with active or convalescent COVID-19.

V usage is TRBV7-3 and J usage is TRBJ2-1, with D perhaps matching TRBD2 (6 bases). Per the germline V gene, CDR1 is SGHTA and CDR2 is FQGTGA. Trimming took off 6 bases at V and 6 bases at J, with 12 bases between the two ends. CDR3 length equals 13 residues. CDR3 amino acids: CASSSTSTNEQFF. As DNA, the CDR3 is TGTGCCAGCAGTTCTACTAGCACCAATGAGCAGTTCTTC.

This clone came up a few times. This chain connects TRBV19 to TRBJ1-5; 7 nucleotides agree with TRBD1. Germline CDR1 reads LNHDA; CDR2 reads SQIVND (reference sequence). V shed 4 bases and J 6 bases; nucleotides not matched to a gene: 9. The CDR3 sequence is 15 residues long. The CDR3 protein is CASSTPRGQTQPQHF. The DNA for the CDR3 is TGTGCCAGTAGTACCCCCCGGGGACAGACTCAGCCCCAGCATTTT.

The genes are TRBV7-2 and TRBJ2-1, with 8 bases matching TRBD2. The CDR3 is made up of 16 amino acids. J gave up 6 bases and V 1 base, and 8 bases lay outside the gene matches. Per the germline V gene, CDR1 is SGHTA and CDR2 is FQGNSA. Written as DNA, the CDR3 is TGTGCCAGCAGCTTAGTTGGGCTAGCGGGCGTCAATGAGCAGTTCTTC. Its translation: CASSLVGLAGVNEQFF.

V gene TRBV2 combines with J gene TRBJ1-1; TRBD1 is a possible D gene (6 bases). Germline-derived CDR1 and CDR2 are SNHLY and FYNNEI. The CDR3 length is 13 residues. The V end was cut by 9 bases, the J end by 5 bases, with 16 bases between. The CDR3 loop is CASEQGVGTEAFF. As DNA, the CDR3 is TGTGCCAGTGAACAGGGTGTCGGGACTGAAGCTTTCTTT.

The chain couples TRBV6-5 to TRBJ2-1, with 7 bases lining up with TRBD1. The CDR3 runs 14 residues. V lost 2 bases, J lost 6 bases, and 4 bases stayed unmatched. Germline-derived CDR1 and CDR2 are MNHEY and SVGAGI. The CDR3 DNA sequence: TGTGCCAGCAGTTACGATACAGGGGTCAATGAGCAGTTCTTC. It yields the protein CASSYDTGVNEQFF.

In DNA form, the CDR3 reads TGTGCCAGTAGTATAGCCTCCGCGGGTAGCGGAGGGGTATTGGAGCAGTTCTTC. Protein product: CASSIASAGSGGVLEQFF. The V and J genes are TRBV19 and TRBJ2-1, with D possibly being TRBD2 (6 bases). Germline-derived CDR1 and CDR2 are LNHDA and SQIVND (reference sequence). The germline V and J ends were trimmed by 1 base and 10 bases, with 26 bases remaining between them. The CDR3 extends over 18 amino acids.

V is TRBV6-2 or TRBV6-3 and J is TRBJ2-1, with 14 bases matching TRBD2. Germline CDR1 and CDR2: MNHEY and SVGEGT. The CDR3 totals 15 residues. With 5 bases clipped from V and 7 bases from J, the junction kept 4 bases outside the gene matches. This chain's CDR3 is CASSRLAGGVNEQFF. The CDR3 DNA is TGTGCCAGCAGTCGACTAGCGGGGGGGGTGAATGAGCAGTTCTTC.

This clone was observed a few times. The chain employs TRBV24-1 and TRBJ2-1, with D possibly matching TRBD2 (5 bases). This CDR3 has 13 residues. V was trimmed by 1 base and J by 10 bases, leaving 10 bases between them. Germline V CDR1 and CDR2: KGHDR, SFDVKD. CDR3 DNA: TGTGCCACCAGTGATTTTACTAGGGAAGAGCAGTTCTTC. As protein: CATSDFTREEQFF.

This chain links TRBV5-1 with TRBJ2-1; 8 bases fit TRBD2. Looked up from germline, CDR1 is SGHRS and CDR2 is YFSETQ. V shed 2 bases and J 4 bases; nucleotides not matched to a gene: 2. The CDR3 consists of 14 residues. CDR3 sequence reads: CASSLASGYNEQFF. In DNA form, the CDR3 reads TGCGCCAGCAGCTTAGCTAGCGGGTACAATGAGCAGTTCTTC.

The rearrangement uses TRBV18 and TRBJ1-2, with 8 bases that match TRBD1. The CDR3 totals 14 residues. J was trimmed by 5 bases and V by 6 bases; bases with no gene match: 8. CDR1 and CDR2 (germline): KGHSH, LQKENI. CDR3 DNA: TGTGCCAGCTCTCGACAGGGGACCCCTTATGGCTACACCTTC. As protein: CASSRQGTPYGYTF.

The CDR3 spells CASSPDPGDNSPLHF. CDR3 sequence (DNA): TGTGCCAGCAGCCCCGATCCAGGGGATAATTCACCCCTCCACTTT. The chain employs TRBV7-2 and TRBJ1-6; perhaps TRBD1 as D (6 bases). CDR3 size: 15 residues. CDR1 and CDR2 (germline): SGHTA, FQGNSA. Trimming removed 5 bases at V and 5 bases at J, with 13 bases between. Full variable domain (rest looked up from reference TRBV7-2 and TRBJ1-6): GAGVSQSPSNKVTEKGKDVELRCDPISGHTALYWYRQSLGQGLEFLIYFQGNSAPDKSGLPSDRFSAERTGGSVSTLTIQRTQQEDSAVYLCASSPDPGDNSPLHFGNGTRLTVT.

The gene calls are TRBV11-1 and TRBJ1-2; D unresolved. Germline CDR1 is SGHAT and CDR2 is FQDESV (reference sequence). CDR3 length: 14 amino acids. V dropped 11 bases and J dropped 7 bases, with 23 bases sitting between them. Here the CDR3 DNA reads TGTGCCTCCTCCCTGGAGGGCGCCAGGCGTGGCTACACCTTC. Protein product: CASSLEGARRGYTF.

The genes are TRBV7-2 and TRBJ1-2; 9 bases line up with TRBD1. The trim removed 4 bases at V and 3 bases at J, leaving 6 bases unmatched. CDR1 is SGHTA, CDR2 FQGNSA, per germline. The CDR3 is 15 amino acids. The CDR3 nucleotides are TGTGCCAGCAGCTATCCGGGACAGGGCTACTATGGCTACACCTTC. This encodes CASSYPGQGYYGYTF.

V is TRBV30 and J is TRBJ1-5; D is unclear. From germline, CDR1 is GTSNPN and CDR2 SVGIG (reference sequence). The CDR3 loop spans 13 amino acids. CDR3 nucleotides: TGTGGGTTTGGTGAGGGCAGCAATCAGCCCCAGCATTTT. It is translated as CGFGEGSNQPQHF.